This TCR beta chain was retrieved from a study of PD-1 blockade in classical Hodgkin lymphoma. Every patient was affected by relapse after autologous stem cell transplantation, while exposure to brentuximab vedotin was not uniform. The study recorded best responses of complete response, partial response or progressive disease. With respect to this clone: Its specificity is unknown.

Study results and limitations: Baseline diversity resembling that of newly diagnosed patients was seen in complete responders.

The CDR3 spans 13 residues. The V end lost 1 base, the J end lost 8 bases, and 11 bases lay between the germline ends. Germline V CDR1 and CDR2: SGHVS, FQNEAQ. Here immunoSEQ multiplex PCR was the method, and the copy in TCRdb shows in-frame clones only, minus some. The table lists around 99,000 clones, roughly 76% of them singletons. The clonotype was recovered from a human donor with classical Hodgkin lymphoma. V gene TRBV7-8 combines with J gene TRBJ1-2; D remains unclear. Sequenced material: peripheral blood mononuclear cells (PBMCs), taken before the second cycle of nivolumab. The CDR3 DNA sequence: TGTGCCAGCAGCTTAGGGCAGGATAGAGGCTACACCTTC. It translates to CASSLGQDRGYTF.